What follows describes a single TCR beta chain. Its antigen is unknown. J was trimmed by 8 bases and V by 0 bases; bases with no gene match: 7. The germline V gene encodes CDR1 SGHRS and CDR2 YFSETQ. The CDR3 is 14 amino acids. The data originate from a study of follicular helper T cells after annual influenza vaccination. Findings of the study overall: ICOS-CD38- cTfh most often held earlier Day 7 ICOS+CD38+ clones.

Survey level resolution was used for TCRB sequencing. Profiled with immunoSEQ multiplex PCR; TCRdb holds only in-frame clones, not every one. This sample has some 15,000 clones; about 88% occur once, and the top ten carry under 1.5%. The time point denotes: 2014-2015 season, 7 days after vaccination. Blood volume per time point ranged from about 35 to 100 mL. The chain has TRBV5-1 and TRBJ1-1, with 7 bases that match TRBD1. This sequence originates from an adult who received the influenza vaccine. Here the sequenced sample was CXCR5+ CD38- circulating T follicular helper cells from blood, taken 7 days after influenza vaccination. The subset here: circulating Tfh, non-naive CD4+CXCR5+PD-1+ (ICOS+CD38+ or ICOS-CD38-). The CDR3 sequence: CASSLGGQSPEAFF. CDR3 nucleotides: TGCGCCAGCAGCTTGGGGGGACAGTCCCCCGAAGCTTTCTTT.